Reported below is one T cell receptor (beta chain). Its antigen is undetermined. This record comes from a study of cytomegalovirus exposure and HLA in healthy donors. In the study overall: Sequencing of around 200 million T cells in an earlier analysis found around 120 million unique TCR beta sequences. Findings of the study overall: Cytomegalovirus-associated TCR beta chains were listed, numbering 150 to 200. An observed cluster of highly shared sequence variants was recorded as a likely sequencing artifact. In an earlier analysis, productive rearrangement rates for most beta V segments clustered near 87% or 30%.

Primers: 60 Vbeta forward and 13 Jbeta reverse. Using immunoSEQ multiplex PCR, the repertoire was profiled, and TCRdb retains in-frame clones only, with some absent. The table lists 150,000 to 200,000 clones, just under 80% of them singletons. Per germline, CDR1 GTSNPN and CDR2 SVGIG (reference sequence). The CDR3 totals 14 residues. Trimming left V 0 bases short and J 5 bases short, with 13 bases between. Sequencing input: PBMCs. The chain combines TRBV30 with TRBJ2-5; maybe TRBD1 (5 bases). This sequence originates from a female donor in good health and CMV-seronegative. CDR3 amino acids: CAWSVPRGTETQYF. CDR3 sequence (DNA): TGTGCCTGGAGTGTACCAAGGGGTACCGAGACCCAGTACTTC.